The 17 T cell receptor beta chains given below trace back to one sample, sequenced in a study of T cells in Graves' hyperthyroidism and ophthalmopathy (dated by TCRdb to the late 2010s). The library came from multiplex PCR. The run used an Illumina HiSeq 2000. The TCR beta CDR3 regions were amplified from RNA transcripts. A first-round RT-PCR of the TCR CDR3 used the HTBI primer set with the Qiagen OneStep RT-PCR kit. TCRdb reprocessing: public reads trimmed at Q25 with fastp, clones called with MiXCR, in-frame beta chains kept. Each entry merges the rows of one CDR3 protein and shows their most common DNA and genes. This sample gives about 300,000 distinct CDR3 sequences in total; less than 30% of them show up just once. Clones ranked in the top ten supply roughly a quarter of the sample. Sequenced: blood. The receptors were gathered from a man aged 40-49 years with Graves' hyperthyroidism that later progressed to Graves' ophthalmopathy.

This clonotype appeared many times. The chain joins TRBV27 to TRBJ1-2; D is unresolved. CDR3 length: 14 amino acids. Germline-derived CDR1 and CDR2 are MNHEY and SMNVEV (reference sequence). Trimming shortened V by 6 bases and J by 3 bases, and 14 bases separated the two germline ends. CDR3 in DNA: TGTGCCAGCAGGCCCAGTAGGGAACACTATGGCTACACCTTC. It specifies CASRPSREHYGYTF.

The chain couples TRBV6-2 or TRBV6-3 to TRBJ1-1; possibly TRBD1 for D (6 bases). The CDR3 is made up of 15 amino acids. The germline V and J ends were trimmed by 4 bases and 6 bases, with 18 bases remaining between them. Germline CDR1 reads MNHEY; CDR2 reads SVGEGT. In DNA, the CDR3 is TGTGCCAGCAGTTTCACCAAACAGGGCCTCCCTGAAGCTTTCTTT. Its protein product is CASSFTKQGLPEAFF.

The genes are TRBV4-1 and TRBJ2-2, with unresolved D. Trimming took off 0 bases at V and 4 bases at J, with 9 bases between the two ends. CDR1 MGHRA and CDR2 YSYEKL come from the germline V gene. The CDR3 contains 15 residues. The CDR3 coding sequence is TGCGCCAGCAGCCAAGATCTTGGGTTCACCGGGGAGCTGTTTTTT. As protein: CASSQDLGFTGELFF.

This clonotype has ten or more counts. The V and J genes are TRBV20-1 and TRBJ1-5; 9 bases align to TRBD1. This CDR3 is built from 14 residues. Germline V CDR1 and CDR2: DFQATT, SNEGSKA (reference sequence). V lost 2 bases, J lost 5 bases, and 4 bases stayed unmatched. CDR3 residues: CSARMDRGYQPQHF. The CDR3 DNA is TGCAGTGCTAGAATGGACAGGGGATATCAGCCCCAGCATTTT.

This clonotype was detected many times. CDR3 DNA sequence: TGTGCCAGCAGCCAGCAAGTATACAATGAAGCTTTCTTT. Its protein product is CASSQQVYNEAFF. The rearrangement links TRBV3-1 to TRBJ1-1; no firm D call. CDR1 is LGHDT and CDR2 is YNNKEL in the germline V gene (reference sequence). CDR3 size: 13 residues. V gave up 3 bases and J gave up 7 bases, with 12 bases separating them.

In DNA form, the CDR3 reads TGTGCCAGCAGCGACCGGCCGTCGAACACTGAAGCTTTCTTT. Amino acids: CASSDRPSNTEAFF. The chain employs TRBV6-1 and TRBJ1-1; no firm D call. Deletions cut 6 bases from V and 1 base from J, with 12 bases between. The CDR3 spans 14 residues. CDR1 is MNHNS and CDR2 is SASEGT in the germline V gene.

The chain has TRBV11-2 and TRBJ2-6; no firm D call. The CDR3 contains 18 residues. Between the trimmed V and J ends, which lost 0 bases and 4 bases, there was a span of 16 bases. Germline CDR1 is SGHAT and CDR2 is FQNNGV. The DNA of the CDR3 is TGTGCCAGCAGCTTAGATCCCCTAACCTTCTCCGGGGCCAACGTCCTGACTTTC. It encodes CASSLDPLTFSGANVLTF.

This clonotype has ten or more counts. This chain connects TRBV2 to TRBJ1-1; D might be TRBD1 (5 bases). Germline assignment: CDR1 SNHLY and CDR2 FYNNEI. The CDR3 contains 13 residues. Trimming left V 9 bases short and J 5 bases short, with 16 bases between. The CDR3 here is CASKRGVRTEAFF. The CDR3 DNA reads TGTGCCAGTAAGAGAGGGGTTCGGACTGAAGCTTTCTTT.

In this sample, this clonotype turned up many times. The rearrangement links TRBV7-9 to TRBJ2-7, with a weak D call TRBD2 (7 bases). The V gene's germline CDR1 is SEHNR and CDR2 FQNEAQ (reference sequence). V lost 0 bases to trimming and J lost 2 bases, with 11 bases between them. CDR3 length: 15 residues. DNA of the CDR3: TGTGCCAGCAGCTTAGCTGGGGGGGCCACCTACGAGCAGTACTTC. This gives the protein CASSLAGGATYEQYF.

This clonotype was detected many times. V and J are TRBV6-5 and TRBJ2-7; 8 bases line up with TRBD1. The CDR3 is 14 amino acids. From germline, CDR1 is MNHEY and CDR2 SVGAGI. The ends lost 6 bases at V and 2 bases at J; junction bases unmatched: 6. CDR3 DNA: TGTGCCAGCAGGACCGGGACAGGTACCTACGAGCAGTACTTC. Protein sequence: CASRTGTGTYEQYF.

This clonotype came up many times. CDR3: CASSPGQQETQYF. The CDR3 nucleotides read TGTGCCAGCAGCCCCGGACAGCAAGAGACCCAGTACTTC. This rearrangement joins TRBV12-3 or TRBV12-4 to TRBJ2-5; a possible D gene is TRBD1 (6 bases). The CDR3 runs 13 residues. Trimming cost V 6 bases and J 2 bases, with 10 bases left between them.

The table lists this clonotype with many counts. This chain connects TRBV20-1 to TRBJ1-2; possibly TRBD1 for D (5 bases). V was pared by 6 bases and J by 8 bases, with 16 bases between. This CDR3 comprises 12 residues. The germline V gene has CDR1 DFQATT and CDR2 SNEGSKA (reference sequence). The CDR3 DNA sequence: TGCAGTGCCTCCGGGACTTTGGGGGGCTACACCTTC. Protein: CSASGTLGGYTF.

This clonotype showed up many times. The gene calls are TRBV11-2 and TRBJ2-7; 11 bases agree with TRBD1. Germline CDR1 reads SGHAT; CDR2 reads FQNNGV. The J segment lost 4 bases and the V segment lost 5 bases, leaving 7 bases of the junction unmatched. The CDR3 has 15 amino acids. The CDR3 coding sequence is TGTGCCAGCAGCACCGACCGGGACAGGGGGTACGAGCAGTACTTC. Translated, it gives CASSTDRDRGYEQYF. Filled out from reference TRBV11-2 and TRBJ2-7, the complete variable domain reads EAGVAQSPRYKIIEKRQSVAFWCNPISGHATLYWYQQILGQGPKLLIQFQNNGVVDDSQLPKDRFSAERLKGVDSTLKIQPAKLEDSAVYLCASSTDRDRGYEQYFGPGTRLTVT.

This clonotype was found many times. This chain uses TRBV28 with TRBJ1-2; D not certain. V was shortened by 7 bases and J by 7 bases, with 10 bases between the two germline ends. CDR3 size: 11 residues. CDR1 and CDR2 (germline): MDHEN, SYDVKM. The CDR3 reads CASNSGVGYTF. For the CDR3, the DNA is TGTGCCAGCAATTCTGGGGTTGGCTACACCTTC.

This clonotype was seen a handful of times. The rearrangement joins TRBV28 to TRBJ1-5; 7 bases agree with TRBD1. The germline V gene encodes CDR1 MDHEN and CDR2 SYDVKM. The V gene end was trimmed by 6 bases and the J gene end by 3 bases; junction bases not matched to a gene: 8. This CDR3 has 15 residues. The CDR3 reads CASRATGRINQPQHF. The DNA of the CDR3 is TGTGCCAGCAGAGCGACAGGGAGGATCAATCAGCCCCAGCATTTT.

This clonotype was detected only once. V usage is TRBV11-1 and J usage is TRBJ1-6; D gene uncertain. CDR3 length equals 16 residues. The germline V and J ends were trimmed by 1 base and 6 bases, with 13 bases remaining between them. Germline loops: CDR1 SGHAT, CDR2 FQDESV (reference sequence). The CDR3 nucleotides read TGTGCCAGCAGCTTAGGTTTCGAGGGCCCTAATTCACCCCTCCACTTT. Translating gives CASSLGFEGPNSPLHF.

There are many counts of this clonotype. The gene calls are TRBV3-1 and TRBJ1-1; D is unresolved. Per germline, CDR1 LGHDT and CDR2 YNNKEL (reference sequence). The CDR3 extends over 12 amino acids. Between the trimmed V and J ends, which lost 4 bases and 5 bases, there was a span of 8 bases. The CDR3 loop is CASSLGSTEAFF. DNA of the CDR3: TGTGCCAGCAGCCTCGGTAGTACTGAAGCTTTCTTT.